The rows below give T cell receptor beta chains drawn from one sample of a study of CD8+ T cells in alopecia areata. Clones were read by immunoSEQ multiplex PCR, and TCRdb kept only the in-frame ones, dropping some. The table lists some 150,000 clones, 86% of them singletons, with less than 15% in the top ten. Specimen: CD8+ T cells sorted from blood, collected at week 4, from a patient treated with tofacitinib. The receptors derive from a human donor with alopecia areata. Both conserved end residues are part of each CDR3. D genes are given only for firm matches. Clone size appears in some rows only: once, few, many, or a class for an expanded clone.

clone_size: .
j_call: TRBJ2-7
d_call: .
v_call: TRBV2
cdr3_nt: TGTGCCAGCAGTTCCCAAGACCTACCCTACGAGCAGTACTTC
cdr3_aa: CASSSQDLPYEQYF

clone_size: .
j_call: TRBJ1-1
d_call: .
v_call: TRBV6-5
cdr3_nt: TGTGCCAGCCGAATTGCTGGGAACACTGAAGCTTTCTTT
cdr3_aa: CASRIAGNTEAFF

clone_size: .
j_call: TRBJ2-2
d_call: TRBD1
v_call: TRBV29-1
cdr3_nt: TGCAGCGTTGAGACAGGGCCCTCCGGGGAGCTGTTTTTT
cdr3_aa: CSVETGPSGELFF

clone_size: .
j_call: TRBJ2-7
d_call: .
v_call: TRBV7-9
cdr3_nt: TGTGCCAGCAGCCCTATCTCCTACGAGCAGTACTTC
cdr3_aa: CASSPISYEQYF

clone_size: .
j_call: TRBJ2-7
d_call: .
v_call: TRBV23-1
cdr3_nt: TGCGCCAGCGCGAACGAGGCGGCCCTATGGGAGCAGTACTTC
cdr3_aa: CASANEAALWEQYF

clone_size: .
j_call: TRBJ2-7
d_call: .
v_call: TRBV7-6
cdr3_nt: TGTGCCAGCAGCTTAGGGTTGACATTAGGAGAGGGGGAGCAGTACTTC
cdr3_aa: CASSLGLTLGEGEQYF

clone_size: .
j_call: TRBJ2-1
d_call: TRBD1
v_call: TRBV19
cdr3_nt: TGTGCCAGTAGGGGTCCTAGGACAGGGGACAATGAGCAGTTCTTC
cdr3_aa: CASRGPRTGDNEQFF

clone_size: .
j_call: TRBJ1-5
d_call: .
v_call: TRBV19
cdr3_nt: TGTGCCAGTAGTATAGTGGCAGAACGTCAGCCCCAGCATTTT
cdr3_aa: CASSIVAERQPQHF

clone_size: .
j_call: TRBJ2-1
d_call: .
v_call: TRBV11-2
cdr3_nt: TGTGCCAGCAGCGGAGGCTTACACGGGCCTCCCCGTGAGCAGTTCTTC
cdr3_aa: CASSGGLHGPPREQFF

clone_size: .
j_call: TRBJ2-7
d_call: .
v_call: TRBV2
cdr3_nt: TGTGCCACTCTAGAAGAGGGGAGCTCCTACGAGCAGTACTTC
cdr3_aa: CATLEEGSSYEQYF

clone_size: once
j_call: TRBJ2-2
d_call: .
v_call: TRBV4-1
cdr3_nt: TGCGCCAGCAGCCAAGTCGACATAACTTGGACACCGACAGCCGGCGGGGAGCTGTTTTTT
cdr3_aa: CASSQVDITWTPTAGGELFF

clone_size: .
j_call: TRBJ2-5
d_call: TRBD1
v_call: TRBV6-6
cdr3_nt: TGTGCCAGCAGTACGACAGGGACGGAGACCCAGTACTTC
cdr3_aa: CASSTTGTETQYF

clone_size: few
j_call: TRBJ2-7
d_call: TRBD1
v_call: TRBV4-2
cdr3_nt: TGTGCCAGCAGCCAGGGGGACAGGGTGGGGATCTACGAGCAGTACTTC
cdr3_aa: CASSQGDRVGIYEQYF

clone_size: .
j_call: TRBJ2-7
d_call: .
v_call: TRBV27
cdr3_nt: TGTGCCAGCAGTTCGGACCGGCGCTGGGACGAGCAGTACTTC
cdr3_aa: CASSSDRRWDEQYF

clone_size: few
j_call: TRBJ2-6
d_call: .
v_call: TRBV29-1
cdr3_nt: TGCAGCGTTGGACAGGCGGAAGGGGCCAACGTCCTGACTTTC
cdr3_aa: CSVGQAEGANVLTF

clone_size: once
j_call: TRBJ2-7
d_call: .
v_call: TRBV27
cdr3_nt: TGTGCCAGCAGCCCCTCACTGCGGATCCGATCCTACGAGCAGTACTTC
cdr3_aa: CASSPSLRIRSYEQYF

clone_size: .
j_call: TRBJ2-7
d_call: .
v_call: TRBV29-1
cdr3_nt: TGCAGCGTTGGGAGGATGGGGCTCGAGCAGTACTTC
cdr3_aa: CSVGRMGLEQYF

clone_size: .
j_call: TRBJ2-1
d_call: .
v_call: TRBV5-6
cdr3_nt: TGTGCCAGCAGCTTGTGGGGGGGCAGTACCCCGCAGTTCTTC
cdr3_aa: CASSLWGGSTPQFF

clone_size: .
j_call: TRBJ2-3
d_call: TRBD1
v_call: TRBV27
cdr3_nt: TGTGCCAGCAGTCCTATGGGACAGGTCACAGATACGCAGTATTTT
cdr3_aa: CASSPMGQVTDTQYF

clone_size: .
j_call: TRBJ2-3
d_call: TRBD2
v_call: TRBV6-5
cdr3_nt: TGTGCCAGCAGTTACTCGGCTAGCGGGGGCACAGATACGCAGTATTTT
cdr3_aa: CASSYSASGGTDTQYF

clone_size: .
j_call: TRBJ1-5
d_call: TRBD1
v_call: TRBV9
cdr3_nt: TGTGCCAGCAGCGCGGGACAGGGTGAAAATCAGCCCCAGCATTTT
cdr3_aa: CASSAGQGENQPQHF

clone_size: few
j_call: TRBJ2-7
d_call: .
v_call: TRBV4-1
cdr3_nt: TGCGCCAGCAGCCGCCTGGACAGCTACGAGCAGTACTTC
cdr3_aa: CASSRLDSYEQYF

clone_size: once
j_call: TRBJ1-5
d_call: .
v_call: TRBV19
cdr3_nt: TGTGCCAGTCAGGGGCCCCGACGTCAGCCCCAGCATTTT
cdr3_aa: CASQGPRRQPQHF

clone_size: once
j_call: TRBJ2-1
d_call: .
v_call: TRBV7-9
cdr3_nt: TGTGCCAGCAGCTCACGGGACTTCCACAATGAGCAGTTCTTC
cdr3_aa: CASSSRDFHNEQFF

clone_size: .
j_call: TRBJ2-7
d_call: .
v_call: TRBV4-1
cdr3_nt: TGCGCCAGCAGCCAAGAAGGTTCCTCCGAGCAGTACTTC
cdr3_aa: CASSQEGSSEQYF

clone_size: .
j_call: TRBJ2-7
d_call: .
v_call: TRBV6-1
cdr3_nt: TGTGCCAGCAGTGCGCGGAAGAGCTCCTACGAGCAGTACTTC
cdr3_aa: CASSARKSSYEQYF

clone_size: .
j_call: TRBJ2-5
d_call: .
v_call: TRBV30
cdr3_nt: TGTGCCTGGAGTGTTCCAGGGATCTTACAAGAGACCCAGTACTTC
cdr3_aa: CAWSVPGILQETQYF

clone_size: few
j_call: TRBJ2-2
d_call: .
v_call: TRBV7-2
cdr3_nt: TGTGCCAGCAGCTTAGCTATGGCGTATCGAGACACCGGGGAGCTGTTTTTT
cdr3_aa: CASSLAMAYRDTGELFF

clone_size: .
j_call: TRBJ1-1
d_call: .
v_call: TRBV7-9
cdr3_nt: TGTGCCAGCTCCGGGGCTGAAGCTTTCTTT
cdr3_aa: CASSGAEAFF

clone_size: .
j_call: TRBJ2-7
d_call: .
v_call: TRBV4-2
cdr3_nt: TGTGCCAGCAGCCAAGATGGCTACGAGCAGTACTTC
cdr3_aa: CASSQDGYEQYF

clone_size: .
j_call: TRBJ2-5
d_call: .
v_call: TRBV7-8
cdr3_nt: TGTGCCAGCAGCTCGCCCCGCCAGTTAGGATCCCAAGAGACCCAGTACTTC
cdr3_aa: CASSSPRQLGSQETQYF

clone_size: few
j_call: TRBJ1-3
d_call: .
v_call: TRBV9
cdr3_nt: TGTGCCAGCAGCACCCGACAGGTCGACTCTGGAAACACCATATATTTT
cdr3_aa: CASSTRQVDSGNTIYF

clone_size: .
j_call: TRBJ2-5
d_call: .
v_call: TRBV27
cdr3_nt: TGTGCCAGCAGTTTACGCCGACGATACCAAGAGACCCAGTACTTC
cdr3_aa: CASSLRRRYQETQYF

clone_size: few
j_call: TRBJ2-2
d_call: .
v_call: TRBV2
cdr3_nt: TGTGCCAGCAATGAGGCGAACACCGGGGAGCTGTTTTTT
cdr3_aa: CASNEANTGELFF

clone_size: .
j_call: TRBJ2-1
d_call: TRBD2
v_call: TRBV29-1
cdr3_nt: TGCAGCGTTCACGCCTTTACGGGGGGCTCCTACAATGAGCAGTTCTTC
cdr3_aa: CSVHAFTGGSYNEQFF

clone_size: .
j_call: TRBJ1-5
d_call: .
v_call: TRBV2
cdr3_nt: TGTGCCAGCAGGAAACAGGGAATTGCTCAGCCCCAGCATTTT
cdr3_aa: CASRKQGIAQPQHF

clone_size: few
j_call: TRBJ1-2
d_call: .
v_call: TRBV14
cdr3_nt: TGTGCCAGCAGCCAAGGGATGGCAGGGGATCCTGAAGGCTACACCTTC
cdr3_aa: CASSQGMAGDPEGYTF

clone_size: .
j_call: TRBJ2-7
d_call: .
v_call: TRBV7-8
cdr3_nt: TGTGCCAGCAGTCCAGACGGGGGCGGGTACGAGCAGTACTTC
cdr3_aa: CASSPDGGGYEQYF

clone_size: .
j_call: TRBJ1-5
d_call: TRBD1
v_call: TRBV5-6
cdr3_nt: TGTGCCAGCAGCCCTGGGCCAGGGGGCTATCAGCCCCAGCATTTT
cdr3_aa: CASSPGPGGYQPQHF

clone_size: .
j_call: TRBJ2-7
d_call: .
v_call: TRBV18
cdr3_nt: TGTGCCAGCTCACCCACGGGCGACGAGCAGTACTTC
cdr3_aa: CASSPTGDEQYF

clone_size: .
j_call: TRBJ2-7
d_call: .
v_call: TRBV29-1
cdr3_nt: TGCAGCGTTGACCAGGGCTACGAGCAGTACTTC
cdr3_aa: CSVDQGYEQYF

clone_size: few
j_call: TRBJ2-2
d_call: .
v_call: TRBV14
cdr3_nt: TGTGCCAGCAGCCAAGATCAGGGATGGGACACCGGGGAGCTGTTTTTT
cdr3_aa: CASSQDQGWDTGELFF

clone_size: .
j_call: TRBJ2-7
d_call: TRBD1
v_call: TRBV7-9
cdr3_nt: TGTGCCAGCAGCTTAGATGGGACAGGGTCTGACGAGCAGTACTTC
cdr3_aa: CASSLDGTGSDEQYF

clone_size: .
j_call: TRBJ2-1
d_call: TRBD1
v_call: TRBV2
cdr3_nt: TGTGCCAGCAGTGAGTACAGGACAGGGGCAGATGAGCAGTTCTTC
cdr3_aa: CASSEYRTGADEQFF

clone_size: .
j_call: TRBJ2-7
d_call: .
v_call: TRBV13
cdr3_nt: TGTGCCAGCAGCTACGCCGGGGAGAACGAGCAGTACTTC
cdr3_aa: CASSYAGENEQYF

clone_size: .
j_call: TRBJ1-2
d_call: .
v_call: TRBV15
cdr3_nt: TGTGCCACCAGCAGGGACAGAACTAACTATGGCTACACCTTC
cdr3_aa: CATSRDRTNYGYTF

clone_size: .
j_call: TRBJ2-3
d_call: .
v_call: TRBV6-4
cdr3_nt: TGTGCCAGCGCACCGGGCCGCGTGGACACAGATACGCAGTATTTT
cdr3_aa: CASAPGRVDTDTQYF

clone_size: .
j_call: TRBJ2-3
d_call: .
v_call: TRBV29-1
cdr3_nt: TGCAGCGTTAACGACCTAGGCACAGATACGCAGTATTTT
cdr3_aa: CSVNDLGTDTQYF

clone_size: .
j_call: TRBJ2-3
d_call: TRBD1
v_call: TRBV13
cdr3_nt: TGTGCCAGCAGCATCCAGGGGGCTGGAGATACGCAGTATTTT
cdr3_aa: CASSIQGAGDTQYF

clone_size: .
j_call: TRBJ2-1
d_call: TRBD2
v_call: TRBV4-1
cdr3_nt: TGCGCCAGCAGCCTAGAACTAGCGGTGAAGGGCAATGAGCAGTTCTTC
cdr3_aa: CASSLELAVKGNEQFF

clone_size: .
j_call: TRBJ2-7
d_call: .
v_call: TRBV18
cdr3_nt: TGTGCCAGCTCACCCGAGAACAGTCCCTCCTACGAGCAGTACTTC
cdr3_aa: CASSPENSPSYEQYF

clone_size: .
j_call: TRBJ2-7
d_call: TRBD1
v_call: TRBV5-4
cdr3_nt: TGTGCCAGCAGCGACTCCGGGACAGGAAGCTCCGAGCAGTACTTC
cdr3_aa: CASSDSGTGSSEQYF

clone_size: .
j_call: TRBJ2-7
d_call: TRBD2
v_call: TRBV10-3
cdr3_nt: TGTGCCATCAGTGAAGTTAGCGGGGGGGCTCCAAACGAGCAGTACTTC
cdr3_aa: CAISEVSGGAPNEQYF

clone_size: .
j_call: TRBJ2-2
d_call: .
v_call: TRBV29-1
cdr3_nt: TGCAGCGCATTCGACAGCGCGAACACCGGGGAGCTGTTTTTT
cdr3_aa: CSAFDSANTGELFF

clone_size: .
j_call: TRBJ2-7
d_call: .
v_call: TRBV6-5
cdr3_nt: TGTGCCAGCAGGACTACAGGGACCGAGCAGTACTTC
cdr3_aa: CASRTTGTEQYF